This TCR beta chain is drawn from a study of long-term antiretroviral therapy in people with HIV. CDR1 is SQVTM, CDR2 ANQGSEA, per germline. Trimming took 7 bases from V and 7 from J, leaving 14 bases between them. This CDR3 has 12 amino acids. The libraries were made with immunoSEQ v3.0 at survey level. Sequenced by immunoSEQ multiplex PCR; TCRdb stores in-frame clones only, minus some. The table lists 25,000 or so clones, about 86% of them singletons. This material consisted of unsorted PBMCs, taken 1.9 years after starting antiretroviral therapy. This chain links TRBV29-1 with TRBJ2-1, with a weak D call TRBD2 (7 bases). This clonotype was obtained from a woman aged 30 to 39 with HIV. The DNA of the CDR3 is TGCAGCGGCGCGGGGGCGGGGAATGAGCAGTTCTTC. Amino acids: CSGAGAGNEQFF.